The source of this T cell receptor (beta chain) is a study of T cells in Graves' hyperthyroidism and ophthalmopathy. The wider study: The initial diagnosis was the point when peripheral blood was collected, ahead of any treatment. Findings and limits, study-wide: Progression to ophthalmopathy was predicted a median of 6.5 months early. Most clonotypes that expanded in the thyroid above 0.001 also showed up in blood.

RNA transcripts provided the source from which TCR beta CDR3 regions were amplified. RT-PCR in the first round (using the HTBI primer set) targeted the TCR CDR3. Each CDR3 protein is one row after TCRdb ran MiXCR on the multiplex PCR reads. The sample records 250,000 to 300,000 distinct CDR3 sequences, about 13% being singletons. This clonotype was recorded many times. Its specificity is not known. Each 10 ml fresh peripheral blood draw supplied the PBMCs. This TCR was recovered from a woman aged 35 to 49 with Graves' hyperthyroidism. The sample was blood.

The DNA for the CDR3 is TGTGCCAGCAGCCCAACACAGGGAGTGGAGGGGGAGACCCAGTACTTC. Protein product: CASSPTQGVEGETQYF. The chain employs TRBV7-9 and TRBJ2-5; D may match TRBD1 or TRBD2 (6 bases each). This CDR3 is 16 amino acids long. The germline V and J ends were trimmed by 5 bases and 5 bases, with 21 bases remaining between them. The germline gives CDR1 SEHNR, CDR2 FQNEAQ (reference sequence).